What follows are 16 T cell receptor beta chains derived from one specimen sequenced in a study of graft-versus-host responses after intestinal transplantation. Method: immunoSEQ multiplex PCR; TCRdb's copy keeps in-frame clones and lacks some. The data show about 90,000 clones, with 75% to 95% seen just once and roughly 0.5% held by the top ten. For these receptors, no antigen is known. Sequencing used unstimulated CD8+ T cells sorted from spleen or lymph node cells, obtained before intestinal transplant. Receptor source: a human donor who received an intestinal transplant.

Only a few counts were recorded for this clone. The V gene is TRBV4-1, the J gene TRBJ2-7; a weak D match, TRBD2 (6 bases). The CDR3 spans 13 residues. The V end was cut by 4 bases, the J end by 7 bases, with 14 bases between. In germline, CDR1 is MGHRA, CDR2 YSYEKL. Here the CDR3 reads CASSPRAGREQYF. The CDR3 DNA follows: TGCGCCAGCAGCCCCCGGGCAGGGAGGGAGCAGTACTTC.

This sequence joins TRBV9 and TRBJ2-7, with 12 bases that match TRBD2. The CDR3 runs 16 residues. Germline V gene data show CDR1 as SGDLS and CDR2 as YYNGEE. V was pared by 1 base and J by 3 bases, with 5 bases of the junction left unmatched. The CDR3 coding sequence is TGTGCCAGCAGCGTATCGTGGACTAGCGGGGACTACGAGCAGTACTTC. As protein: CASSVSWTSGDYEQYF.

This rearrangement joins TRBV5-1 to TRBJ2-1, with 8 bases lining up with TRBD1. V gave up 1 base and J gave up 6 bases; unmatched junction bases: 6. The germline CDR1 and CDR2 sequences are SGHRS and YFSETQ. This CDR3 is built from 15 residues. CDR3 nucleotides: TGCGCCAGCAGCTTGCTCCGGGACAGGCTCAATGAGCAGTTCTTC. Translated, it gives CASSLLRDRLNEQFF.

This rearrangement joins TRBV5-1 to TRBJ2-7; TRBD2 might be the D (6 bases). The CDR3 contains 13 residues. Germline V gene lookup returns CDR1 SGHRS and CDR2 YFSETQ. V lost 3 bases, J lost 2 bases, and 9 bases lay in between. The CDR3 loop is CASSSGGPYEQYF. As DNA, the CDR3 is TGCGCCAGCAGCTCAGGAGGGCCCTACGAGCAGTACTTC.

V is TRBV5-4 and J is TRBJ2-1; D possibly corresponds to TRBD2 (5 bases). V shed 4 bases and J shed 0 bases, with 11 bases lying between them. CDR1 is SGHNT and CDR2 is YYREEE in the germline V gene (reference sequence). The CDR3 extends over 15 amino acids. The CDR3 coding sequence is TGTGCCAGCAGCATCACTGGGAGCTCCTACAATGAGCAGTTCTTC. This gives the protein CASSITGSSYNEQFF.

The rearrangement links TRBV21-1 to TRBJ2-1; the DNA was not compared with TRBD2, the D call given in the table. TRBV21-1 is listed as a pseudogene. The CDR3 spans 14 residues. CDR3 in amino acids: CASSSGVGNNEQFF. CDR3 coding DNA: TGTGCCAGCAGTTCGGGAGTGGGAAACAATGAGCAGTTCTTC.

The V gene is TRBV19, the J gene TRBJ1-1, with D uncertain. The CDR3 has 15 amino acids. Germline V gives CDR1 LNHDA, CDR2 SQIVND (reference sequence). The V gene lost 1 base and the J gene lost 0 bases, with 9 bases spanning the gap. The CDR3 DNA sequence: TGTGCCAGTAGTATAGTTCCGGGGTTGAACACTGAAGCTTTCTTT. It encodes CASSIVPGLNTEAFF.

In this sample, this clone turned up once. The V gene is TRBV27, the J gene TRBJ2-7; 8 positions agree with TRBD2. The CDR3 loop spans 13 amino acids. The trim removed 5 bases at V and 5 bases at J, leaving 5 bases unmatched. The germline V gene has CDR1 MNHEY and CDR2 SMNVEV (reference sequence). CDR3 amino acids: CASSRAGEDEQYF. In nucleotides, the CDR3 is TGTGCCAGCAGTCGAGCGGGAGAGGACGAGCAGTACTTC.

This rearrangement joins TRBV9 to TRBJ1-1; 7 bases align to TRBD1. CDR1 and CDR2 (germline): SGDLS, YYNGEE. The CDR3 consists of 14 residues. Germline trimming cut 3 bases from V and 3 bases from J; bases unmatched to any gene: 5. CDR3 amino acids: CASSAGGLDTEAFF. The CDR3, as DNA: TGTGCCAGCAGCGCAGGGGGTTTGGACACTGAAGCTTTCTTT.

This chain uses TRBV6-1 with TRBJ1-5; TRBD1 aligns across 8 bases. Unmatched junction bases numbered 6, after V lost 2 bases and J lost 3 bases. CDR1 and CDR2 from the germline V gene are MNHNS and SASEGT. CDR3 length: 16 residues. The CDR3 bases are TGTGCCAGCAGTGAACTGGGACAGGCAAACAATCAGCCCCAGCATTTT. Protein sequence: CASSELGQANNQPQHF.

This clone appeared once. The chain employs TRBV29-1 and TRBJ2-7; D is uncertain. This CDR3 spans 13 amino acids. Trimming pared 4 bases from V and 0 bases from J, leaving 10 bases between. Germline loops: CDR1 SQVTM, CDR2 ANQGSEA. The DNA of the CDR3 is TGCAGCGTTGTAGGCGGAAGCTCCTACGAGCAGTACTTC. Encoded protein: CSVVGGSSYEQYF.

This chain uses TRBV7-9 with TRBJ2-1; the match to TRBD2 covers 7 bases. Germline V gene lookup returns CDR1 SEHNR and CDR2 FQNEAQ (reference sequence). The CDR3 contains 15 residues. V dropped 5 bases and J dropped 8; count of bases not matched to a gene: 12. CDR3 amino acids: CASSLGGGGYDEQFF. As DNA, the CDR3 is TGTGCCAGCAGCCTGGGGGGGGGAGGTTACGATGAGCAGTTCTTC.

The chain joins TRBV6-1 to TRBJ2-1; maybe TRBD1 (5 bases). The CDR3 is made up of 14 amino acids. Trimming left V 8 bases short and J 5 bases short, with 16 bases between. Per germline, CDR1 MNHNS and CDR2 SASEGT. CDR3: CASVLGVGNNEQFF. CDR3 bases: TGTGCCAGCGTCTTAGGGGTTGGGAACAATGAGCAGTTCTTC.

V and J are TRBV30 and TRBJ1-1; TRBD1 aligns across 10 bases. The CDR3 loop spans 14 amino acids. V was clipped by 3 bases and J by 6 bases; unmatched bases: 7. Germline values: CDR1 GTSNPN, CDR2 SVGIG (reference sequence). Here the CDR3 DNA reads TGTGCCTGGAGGTGGGACAGGGGATTTGCTGAAGCTTTCTTT. It specifies CAWRWDRGFAEAFF.

This chain joins TRBV11-1 and TRBJ2-7; D possibly corresponds to TRBD2 (5 bases). The CDR3 has 14 amino acids. V was cut by 1 base and J by 2 bases, with 9 bases left in between. Germline V gives CDR1 SGHAT, CDR2 FQDESV (reference sequence). This CDR3 reads CASSLGGLPYEQYF. The DNA for the CDR3 is TGTGCCAGCAGCTTAGGCGGACTCCCCTACGAGCAGTACTTC.

The J gene is TRBJ1-4, the V gene TRBV29-1, with 8 positions matching TRBD1. The CDR3 covers 14 residues. Trimming cost V 2 bases and J 6 bases; bases outside gene matches: 5. Germline CDR1 SQVTM, CDR2 ANQGSEA. CDR3 coding DNA: TGCAGCGTTGAACAGACAGGGGCGGATGAAAAACTGTTTTTT. It is translated as CSVEQTGADEKLFF.